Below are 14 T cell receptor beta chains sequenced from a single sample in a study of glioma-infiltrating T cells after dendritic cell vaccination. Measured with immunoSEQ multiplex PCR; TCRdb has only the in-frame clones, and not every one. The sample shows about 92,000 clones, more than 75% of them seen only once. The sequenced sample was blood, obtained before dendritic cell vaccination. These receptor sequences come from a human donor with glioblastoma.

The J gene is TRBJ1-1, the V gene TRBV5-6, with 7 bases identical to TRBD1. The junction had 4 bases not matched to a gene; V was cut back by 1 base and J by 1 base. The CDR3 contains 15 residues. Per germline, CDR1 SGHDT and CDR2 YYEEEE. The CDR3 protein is CASSLIDRANTEAFF. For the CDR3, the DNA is TGTGCCAGCAGCTTGATCGACAGGGCGAACACTGAAGCTTTCTTT.

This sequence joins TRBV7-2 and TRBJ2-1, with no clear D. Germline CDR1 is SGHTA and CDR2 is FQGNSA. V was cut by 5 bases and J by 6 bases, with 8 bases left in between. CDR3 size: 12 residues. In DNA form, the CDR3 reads TGTGCCAGCAGCCATCCGGGCAATGAGCAGTTCTTC. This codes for CASSHPGNEQFF.

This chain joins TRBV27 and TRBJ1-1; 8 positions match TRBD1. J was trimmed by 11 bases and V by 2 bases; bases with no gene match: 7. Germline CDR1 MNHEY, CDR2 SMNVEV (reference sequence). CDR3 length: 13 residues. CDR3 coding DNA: TGTGCCAGCAGTTTAGGAATGACAGGGGTCGCTTTCTTT. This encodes CASSLGMTGVAFF.

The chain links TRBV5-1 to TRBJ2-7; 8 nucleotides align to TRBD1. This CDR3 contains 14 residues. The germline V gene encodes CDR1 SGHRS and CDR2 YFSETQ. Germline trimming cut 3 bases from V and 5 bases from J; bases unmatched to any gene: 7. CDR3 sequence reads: CASSYSDRVNEQYF. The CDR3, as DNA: TGCGCCAGCAGCTACTCGGACAGGGTGAACGAGCAGTACTTC. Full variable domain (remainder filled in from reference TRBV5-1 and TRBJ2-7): KAGVTQTPRYLIKTRGQQVTLSCSPISGHRSVSWYQQTPGQGLQFLFEYFSETQRNKGNFPGRFSGRQFSNSRSEMNVSTLELGDSALYLCASSYSDRVNEQYFGPGTRLTVT.

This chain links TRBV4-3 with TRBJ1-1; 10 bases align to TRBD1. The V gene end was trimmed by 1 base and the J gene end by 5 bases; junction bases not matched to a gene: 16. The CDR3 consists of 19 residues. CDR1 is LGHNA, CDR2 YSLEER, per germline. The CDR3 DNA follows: TGCGCCAGCAGCCAAGGGACCGGGACAGGGGCATACTGGGGGACTGAAGCTTTCTTT. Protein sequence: CASSQGTGTGAYWGTEAFF.

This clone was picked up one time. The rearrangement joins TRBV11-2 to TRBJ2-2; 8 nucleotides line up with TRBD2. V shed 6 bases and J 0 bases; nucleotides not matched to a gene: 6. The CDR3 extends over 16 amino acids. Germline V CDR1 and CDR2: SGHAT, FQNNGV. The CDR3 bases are TGTGCCAGCAGACCCGGGGGGGTTACGAACACCGGGGAGCTGTTTTTT. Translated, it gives CASRPGGVTNTGELFF.

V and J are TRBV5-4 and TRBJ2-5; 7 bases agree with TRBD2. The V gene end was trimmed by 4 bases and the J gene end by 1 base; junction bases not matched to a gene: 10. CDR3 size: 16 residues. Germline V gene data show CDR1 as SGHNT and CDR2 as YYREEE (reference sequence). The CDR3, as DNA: TGTGCCAGCAGCCGACTCGGGGGAGGGCGCCAAGAGACCCAGTACTTC. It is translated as CASSRLGGGRQETQYF.

The CDR3: CASTYGTGYQPQHF. Here the CDR3 DNA reads TGTGCCAGCACTTACGGGACAGGGTATCAGCCCCAGCATTTT. The V and J genes are TRBV2 and TRBJ1-5; 9 positions agree with TRBD1. The germline V gene encodes CDR1 SNHLY and CDR2 FYNNEI. The CDR3 is 14 amino acids. With V trimmed by 7 bases and J by 5 bases, 6 bases remained unmatched.

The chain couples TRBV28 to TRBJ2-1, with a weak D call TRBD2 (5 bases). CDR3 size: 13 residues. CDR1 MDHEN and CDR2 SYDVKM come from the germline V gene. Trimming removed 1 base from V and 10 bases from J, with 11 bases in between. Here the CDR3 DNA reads TGTGCCAGCAGTTTATCGGGGTGGGTCGAGCAGTTCTTC. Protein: CASSLSGWVEQFF.

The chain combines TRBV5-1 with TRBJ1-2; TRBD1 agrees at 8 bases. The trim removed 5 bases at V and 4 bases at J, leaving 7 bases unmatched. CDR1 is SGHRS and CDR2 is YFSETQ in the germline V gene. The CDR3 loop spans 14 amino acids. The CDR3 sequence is CASSEDGQGYGYTF. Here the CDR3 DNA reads TGCGCCAGCAGTGAGGACGGACAGGGCTATGGCTACACCTTC.

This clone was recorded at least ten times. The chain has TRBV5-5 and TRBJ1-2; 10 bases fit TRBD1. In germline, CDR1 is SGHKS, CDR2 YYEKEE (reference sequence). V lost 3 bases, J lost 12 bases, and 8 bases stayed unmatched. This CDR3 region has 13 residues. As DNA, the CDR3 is TGTGCCAGCAGCTGGGGGGACAGGGGAGGCGACACCTTC. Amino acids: CASSWGDRGGDTF.

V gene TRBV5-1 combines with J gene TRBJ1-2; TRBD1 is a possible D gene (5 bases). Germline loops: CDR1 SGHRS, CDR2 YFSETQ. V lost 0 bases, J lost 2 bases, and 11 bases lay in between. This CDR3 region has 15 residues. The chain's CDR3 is CASSLVGGSNYGYTF. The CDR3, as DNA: TGCGCCAGCAGCTTGGTGGGGGGTAGCAACTATGGCTACACCTTC. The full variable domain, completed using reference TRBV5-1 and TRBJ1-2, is KAGVTQTPRYLIKTRGQQVTLSCSPISGHRSVSWYQQTPGQGLQFLFEYFSETQRNKGNFPGRFSGRQFSNSRSEMNVSTLELGDSALYLCASSLVGGSNYGYTFGSGTRLTVV.

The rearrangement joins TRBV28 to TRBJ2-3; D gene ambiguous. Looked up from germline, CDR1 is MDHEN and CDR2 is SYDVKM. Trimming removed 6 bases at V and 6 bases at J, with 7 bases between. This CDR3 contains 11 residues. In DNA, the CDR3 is TGTGCCAGCAGCCGAGAGGATACGCAGTATTTT. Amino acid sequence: CASSREDTQYF.

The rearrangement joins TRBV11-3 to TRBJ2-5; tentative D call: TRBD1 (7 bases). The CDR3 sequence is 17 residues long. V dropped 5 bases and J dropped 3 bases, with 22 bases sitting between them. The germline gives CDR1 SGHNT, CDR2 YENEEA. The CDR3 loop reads CASSRERRGDSEETQYF. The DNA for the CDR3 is TGTGCCAGCAGCCGAGAGAGAAGGGGGGACAGTGAAGAGACCCAGTACTTC.